A single sample is the source of the 26 T cell receptor beta chains below, sequenced in a study of response to subunit inactivated influenza vaccine. TCRdb processed the RT-PCR reads anew with MiXCR; each CDR3 protein has one entry. Of roughly 790,000 distinct CDR3 sequences detected, around 20% appear once; the ten largest clones hold 10%. This specimen was PBMCs from blood, taken 4 to 6 days after vaccination. These receptors were obtained from a man aged 45 to 65 who received an inactivated influenza vaccine.

V and J are TRBV2 and TRBJ2-5, with a possible D match to TRBD2 (6 bases). In germline, CDR1 is SNHLY, CDR2 FYNNEI. The CDR3 runs to 16 residues. The V gene lost 8 bases and the J gene lost 1 base, with 20 bases spanning the gap. The CDR3 DNA is TGTGCCAGCCTAAGGAGGGTAACCTACAGCCAAGAGACCCAGTACTTC. Its protein product is CASLRRVTYSQETQYF.

The V gene is TRBV3-1, the J gene TRBJ1-1; D gene ambiguous. Germline assignment: CDR1 LGHDT and CDR2 YNNKEL (reference sequence). Trimming left V 4 bases short and J 1 base short, with 13 bases between. The CDR3 loop spans 15 amino acids. The CDR3 nucleotides read TGTGCCAGCAGCCCCCGCAGTCTGGGGAACACTGAAGCTTTCTTT. Translating it yields CASSPRSLGNTEAFF.

There are a few counts of this clonotype. The chain is built from TRBV10-3 and TRBJ1-1; D is uncertain. Trimming left V 3 bases short and J 1 base short, with 6 bases between. Germline lookup yields CDR1 ENHRY and CDR2 SYGVKD. The CDR3 spans 13 residues. In DNA, the CDR3 is TGTGCCATCAGTGAACAGACGAACACTGAAGCTTTCTTT. It translates to CAISEQTNTEAFF.

This chain joins TRBV5-5 and TRBJ2-7, with TRBD1 matching 7 bases. CDR3 length equals 15 residues. V was clipped by 0 bases and J by 1 base; unmatched bases: 4. Germline V CDR1 and CDR2: SGHKS, YYEKEE (reference sequence). For the CDR3, the DNA is TGTGCCAGCAGCTTGGATGCGACAGGGTCCTACGAGCAGTACTTC. Residues: CASSLDATGSYEQYF.

This clonotype came up a few times. The V call is TRBV5-1, the J call TRBJ2-7; 10 bases map to TRBD1. V gave up 3 bases and J gave up 1 base; unmatched junction bases: 4. Germline loops: CDR1 SGHRS, CDR2 YFSETQ. The CDR3 is 15 amino acids. The CDR3 nucleotides are TGCGCCAGCAGCTCTCAGGACAGGGGGTCCTACGAGCAGTACTTC. Translating gives CASSSQDRGSYEQYF. Combining the CDR3 with reference TRBV5-1 and TRBJ2-7 gives the whole variable domain KAGVTQTPRYLIKTRGQQVTLSCSPISGHRSVSWYQQTPGQGLQFLFEYFSETQRNKGNFPGRFSGRQFSNSRSEMNVSTLELGDSALYLCASSSQDRGSYEQYFGPGTRLTVT.

The chain couples TRBV5-1 to TRBJ2-7; D may be TRBD1 (5 bases). Germline CDR1 is SGHRS and CDR2 is YFSETQ. The CDR3 loop spans 15 amino acids. Trimming cost V 4 bases and J 0 bases, with 14 bases left between them. This CDR3 reads CASSEQTASSYEQYF. The CDR3 region has the DNA TGCGCCAGCAGCGAACAGACAGCGAGCTCCTACGAGCAGTACTTC.

This clonotype was picked up a small number of times. The chain employs TRBV27 and TRBJ2-2; 7 bases map to TRBD2. V dropped 2 bases and J dropped 8; count of bases not matched to a gene: 5. This CDR3 spans 14 amino acids. CDR1 and CDR2 (germline): MNHEY, SMNVEV (reference sequence). The DNA of the CDR3 is TGTGCCAGCAGTTTAGGATCAGCGGGAGGGGAGCTGTTTTTT. It is translated as CASSLGSAGGELFF.

The chain employs TRBV24-1 and TRBJ2-1, with unresolved D. CDR3 length: 15 residues. V lost 2 bases to trimming and J lost 6 bases, with 13 bases between them. The germline V gene encodes CDR1 KGHDR and CDR2 SFDVKD. This CDR3 reads CATSDSRVTLNEQFF. In DNA form, the CDR3 reads TGTGCCACCAGTGATTCCCGGGTTACCCTCAATGAGCAGTTCTTC.

This clonotype was counted between two and nine times. The chain carries TRBV4-2 and TRBJ2-2, with D possibly matching TRBD1 (5 bases). Looked up from germline, CDR1 is LGHNA and CDR2 is YNFKEQ. The CDR3 loop spans 18 amino acids. V was pared by 4 bases and J by 4 bases, with 22 bases between. CDR3 sequence: CASSLEPAGHSPTGELFF. In nucleotides, the CDR3 is TGTGCCAGCAGCCTCGAACCCGCAGGGCATAGCCCCACCGGGGAGCTGTTTTTT.

The rearrangement uses TRBV6-1 and TRBJ2-3, with 7 positions matching TRBD1. CDR1 is MNHNS and CDR2 is SASEGT in the germline V gene. The CDR3 is 15 residues long. The V gene end was trimmed by 3 bases and the J gene end by 2 bases; junction bases not matched to a gene: 5. CDR3 residues: CASSDTGVYTDTQYF. In DNA form, the CDR3 reads TGTGCCAGCAGTGACACAGGGGTCTACACAGATACGCAGTATTTT.

This clonotype was picked up a small number of times. This chain uses TRBV12-3 or TRBV12-4 with TRBJ2-3, with TRBD2 matching over 10 bases. The CDR3 covers 15 residues. After removal of 3 bases from V and 4 bases from J, the junction contained 4 bases not matched to a gene. The CDR3 DNA reads as TGTGCCAGCAGTTTCGCGGGACTAGCGTCAGATACGCAGTATTTT. Translating gives CASSFAGLASDTQYF.

The V gene is TRBV18, the J gene TRBJ2-3; 8 bases agree with TRBD2. This CDR3 is built from 16 residues. V lost 0 bases and J lost 5; bases outside the gene matches: 7. CDR1 KGHSH and CDR2 LQKENI come from the germline V gene. The CDR3 region has the DNA TGTGCCAGCTCACCACCCGTGGCGGGAGGCAGAGATACGCAGTATTTT. Protein: CASSPPVAGGRDTQYF. Full variable domain (rest looked up from reference TRBV18 and TRBJ2-3): NAGVMQNPRHLVRRRGQEARLRCSPMKGHSHVYWYRQLPEEGLKFMVYLQKENIIDESGMPKERFSAEFPKEGPSILRIQQVVRGDSAAYFCASSPPVAGGRDTQYFGPGTRLTVL.

This clonotype was picked up many times. CDR3: CATSATLAGGRDTQYF. The CDR3 DNA sequence: TGTGCCACCAGTGCCACACTAGCGGGAGGGCGAGATACGCAGTATTTT. V is TRBV24-1 and J is TRBJ2-3; TRBD2 matches 13 bases. Germline V gene sequence: CDR1 KGHDR, CDR2 SFDVKD. The CDR3 covers 16 residues. The V and J ends lost 5 bases and 5 bases, in that order; junction bases with no gene match: 6.

The V and J genes are TRBV27 and TRBJ2-3; possibly TRBD2 for D (6 bases). The CDR3 length is 16 residues. Trimming removed 6 bases from V and 0 bases from J, with 16 bases in between. Germline CDR1 MNHEY, CDR2 SMNVEV (reference sequence). CDR3 coding DNA: TGTGCCAGCAGCCCCTATGCGGGGACTAGCACAGATACGCAGTATTTT. Translation gives CASSPYAGTSTDTQYF.

This clonotype was detected only a few times. This chain links TRBV15 with TRBJ1-3; D gene unclear. Germline V gene sequence: CDR1 LNHNV, CDR2 YYDKDF (reference sequence). V was cut by 0 bases and J by 2 bases, with 11 bases left in between. This CDR3 is built from 16 residues. In nucleotides, the CDR3 is TGTGCCACCAGCAGAGATGAGGCAGGTCCTGGAAACACCATATATTTT. Residues: CATSRDEAGPGNTIYF.

V is TRBV5-1 and J is TRBJ2-5; D is unresolved. The ends were cut back, 4 bases at V and 5 bases at J, with 12 bases in the middle. CDR1 and CDR2 from the germline V gene are SGHRS and YFSETQ. The CDR3 covers 13 residues. The CDR3 DNA sequence: TGCGCCAGCAGCCCCCGTACTTTCGAGACCCAGTACTTC. Its protein product is CASSPRTFETQYF.

The V and J genes are TRBV4-2 and TRBJ2-5, with 8 bases fitting TRBD2. This CDR3 comprises 17 residues. The germline gives CDR1 LGHNA, CDR2 YNFKEQ. Unmatched junction bases numbered 11, after V lost 1 base and J lost 4 bases. The CDR3 region has the DNA TGTGCCAGCAGCCAAGTTAGGGGCGGGGGGCCAGGAGAGACCCAGTACTTC. This encodes CASSQVRGGGPGETQYF.

The chain joins TRBV24-1 to TRBJ2-1, with TRBD1 identical over 7 bases. The CDR3 contains 17 residues. Germline assignment: CDR1 KGHDR and CDR2 SFDVKD. V shed 2 bases, J shed 0 bases, and the junction held 6 bases outside the gene matches. In DNA form, the CDR3 reads TGTGCCACCAGTGATTCCACAAACAGGGGCTCCTACAATGAGCAGTTCTTC. It yields the protein CATSDSTNRGSYNEQFF.

There are a few counts of this clonotype. The chain employs TRBV19 and TRBJ2-2; 9 bases map to TRBD2. This CDR3 has 15 residues. Germline V gene lookup returns CDR1 LNHDA and CDR2 SQIVND (reference sequence). V gave up 5 bases and J gave up 5 bases; unmatched junction bases: 6. CDR3 DNA sequence: TGTGCCAGTAGTGTCCCGGGACTAGCTACCGGGGAGCTGTTTTTT. Amino acid sequence: CASSVPGLATGELFF.

The CDR3 is CAISESVRSRANEQFF. The CDR3 bases are TGTGCCATCAGTGAGTCTGTGCGGAGTAGGGCGAATGAGCAGTTCTTC. J is TRBJ2-1 and V is TRBV10-3; D is unclear. V was cut by 0 bases and J by 7 bases, with 16 bases left in between. Germline assignment: CDR1 ENHRY and CDR2 SYGVKD. The length of the CDR3 is 16 residues.

CDR3 coding DNA: TGTGCCTGGTGTCGAGGACAGGGTACCTACAATGAGCAGTTCTTC. It is translated as CAWCRGQGTYNEQFF. V is TRBV30 and J is TRBJ2-1; TRBD1 agrees at 8 bases. CDR3 size: 15 residues. Germline V gene data show CDR1 as GTSNPN and CDR2 as SVGIG (reference sequence). V lost 5 bases and J lost 2; bases outside the gene matches: 8.

This chain connects TRBV18 to TRBJ2-2; D is unclear. There are 14 residues in the CDR3. Looked up from germline, CDR1 is KGHSH and CDR2 is LQKENI. Trimming shortened V by 8 bases and J by 1 base, and 11 bases separated the two germline ends. The CDR3 nucleotides read TGTGCCAGCAACGGGTTTCGGAACACCGGGGAGCTGTTTTTT. It is translated as CASNGFRNTGELFF. Filled out from reference TRBV18 and TRBJ2-2, the complete variable domain reads NAGVMQNPRHLVRRRGQEARLRCSPMKGHSHVYWYRQLPEEGLKFMVYLQKENIIDESGMPKERFSAEFPKEGPSILRIQQVVRGDSAAYFCASNGFRNTGELFFGEGSRLTVL.

This clonotype was recorded a few times. V usage is TRBV12-3 or TRBV12-4 and J usage is TRBJ2-7, with D maybe TRBD2 (5 bases). The CDR3 runs 15 residues. V was clipped by 3 bases and J by 4 bases, with 16 bases between them. This CDR3 is CASSFLQGEGYEQYF. Written as DNA, the CDR3 is TGTGCCAGCAGTTTCCTACAAGGAGAGGGTTACGAGCAGTACTTC.

This clonotype was counted only a few times. This chain uses TRBV6-5 with TRBJ1-4; D remains ambiguous. The CDR3 has 11 residues. Between the trimmed V and J ends, which lost 6 bases and 7 bases, there was a span of 6 bases. CDR1 MNHEY and CDR2 SVGAGI come from the germline V gene. The DNA for the CDR3 is TGTGCCAGCAGCCTTATTGAAAAACTGTTTTTT. As protein: CASSLIEKLFF.

This clonotype was seen more than once but under ten times. This rearrangement joins TRBV12-3 or TRBV12-4 to TRBJ2-7, with a tentative D call TRBD1 (5 bases). V was clipped by 1 base and J by 5 bases, with 15 bases between them. This CDR3 has 15 amino acids. The CDR3, as DNA: TGTGCCAGCAGTTTAGGGGCAGGGCGTGCCCACGAGCAGTACTTC. Translating gives CASSLGAGRAHEQYF.

V and J are TRBV12-3 or TRBV12-4 and TRBJ2-2, with D tentatively TRBD2 (6 bases). There are 15 residues in the CDR3. Trimming removed 5 bases from V and 6 bases from J, with 16 bases in between. Here the CDR3 reads CASSMRQGGAGELFF. The CDR3 DNA reads as TGTGCCAGCAGTATGAGGCAGGGCGGGGCCGGGGAGCTGTTTTTT.